These 26 T cell receptor beta chains were sequenced from one sample in a study of T cell repertoires in cytomegalovirus infection. TCRdb re-called the reads with MiXCR, one entry per CDR3 protein. The sample includes approximately 730,000 distinct CDR3 sequences, 25% to 30% of them seen just once. No antigen is known for these receptors. The input for sequencing was cultured CD8+ T cells from PBMCs, taken from culture after CMV antigen stimulation. The receptors were gathered from a human donor in good health (CMV status not recorded). Some clones in this sample may be carry-over from other donors' samples.

This chain links TRBV12-3 or TRBV12-4 with TRBJ2-1; 8 nucleotides agree with TRBD2. V lost 2 bases to trimming and J lost 5 bases; unmatched junction nucleotides: 5. This CDR3 has 15 residues. The CDR3 loop reads CASSLLGGVNNEQFF. The CDR3 DNA sequence: TGTGCCAGCAGTTTACTCGGGGGGGTGAACAATGAGCAGTTCTTC.

The rearrangement joins TRBV5-6 to TRBJ1-5, with unresolved D. CDR1 is SGHDT, CDR2 YYEEEE, per germline. The CDR3 extends over 13 amino acids. V was cut by 2 bases and J by 6 bases, with 9 bases left in between. The CDR3 DNA is TGTGCCAGCAGCTTTGGGAGGGCTCAGCCCCAGCATTTT. It codes for CASSFGRAQPQHF.

The CDR3 DNA sequence: TGTGCCAGCAGCTTAAAGACAGGGGGCTGGTGGGAGCAGTACTTC. Protein product: CASSLKTGGWWEQYF. The gene calls are TRBV7-9 and TRBJ2-7, with 10 positions matching TRBD1. This CDR3 is built from 15 residues. Trimming cost V 2 bases and J 7 bases; bases outside gene matches: 8. Looked up from germline, CDR1 is SEHNR and CDR2 is FQNEAQ (reference sequence).

This clonotype was seen at least ten times. The J gene is TRBJ2-7, the V gene TRBV7-8, with TRBD2 matching 7 bases. There are 15 residues in the CDR3. V shed 5 bases, J shed 2 bases, and the junction held 9 bases outside the gene matches. Germline V gene data show CDR1 as SGHVS and CDR2 as FQNEAQ. This CDR3 is CASSEVLGGTYEQYF. The DNA for the CDR3 is TGTGCCAGCAGCGAGGTGCTGGGGGGGACCTACGAGCAGTACTTC.

This clonotype was recorded a few times. The rearrangement links TRBV7-9 to TRBJ2-6, with D possibly being TRBD1 or TRBD2 (5 bases each). CDR3 length: 21 amino acids. Trimming took 5 bases from V and 0 from J, leaving 26 bases between them. Germline lookup yields CDR1 SEHNR and CDR2 FQNEAQ (reference sequence). CDR3 DNA: TGTGCCAGCAGCCAAGCCTTTTCTGTTGGGGGATTCTACTCTGGGGCCAACGTCCTGACTTTC. Translated, it gives CASSQAFSVGGFYSGANVLTF.

This clonotype was counted only a few times. This chain links TRBV27 with TRBJ1-4, with D maybe TRBD1 (5 bases). This CDR3 comprises 14 residues. Germline V gene lookup returns CDR1 MNHEY and CDR2 SMNVEV (reference sequence). The V end was cut by 6 bases, the J end by 6 bases, with 14 bases between. CDR3 sequence reads: CASRGLGRDEKLFF. In DNA form, the CDR3 reads TGTGCCAGCAGGGGGCTGGGGAGGGATGAAAAACTGTTTTTT.

This clonotype was seen only a few times. The chain couples TRBV27 to TRBJ1-2; D unresolved. This CDR3 is built from 12 residues. Germline-derived CDR1 and CDR2 are MNHEY and SMNVEV (reference sequence). Trimming removed 7 bases from V and 2 bases from J, with 8 bases in between. In DNA, the CDR3 is TGTGCCAGCATGTCTCAAAACTATGGCTACACCTTC. This gives the protein CASMSQNYGYTF.

The CDR3 DNA reads TGCGCCAGCAGCTTCCGACTAGCGGGGGGCTCGAGCTCCTACAATGAGCAGTTCTTC. Encoded protein: CASSFRLAGGSSSYNEQFF. The V gene is TRBV4-1, the J gene TRBJ2-1, with TRBD2 matching 13 bases. Germline lookup yields CDR1 MGHRA and CDR2 YSYEKL. V was clipped by 5 bases and J by 0 bases; unmatched bases: 10. The CDR3 totals 19 residues.

The chain joins TRBV7-6 to TRBJ2-5; no clear D. V lost 2 bases, J lost 0 bases, and 7 bases lay in between. This CDR3 is 14 amino acids long. Per the germline V gene, CDR1 is SGHVS and CDR2 is FNYEAQ. In nucleotides, the CDR3 is TGTGCCAGCAGCTTAAACAGAAACCAAGAGACCCAGTACTTC. Protein sequence: CASSLNRNQETQYF.

The table lists this clonotype with a few counts. The V and J genes are TRBV6-5 and TRBJ2-2; D ambiguous. Germline loops: CDR1 MNHEY, CDR2 SVGAGI. CDR3 length: 13 residues. Between the trimmed V and J ends, which lost 2 bases and 5 bases, there was a span of 6 bases. CDR3 DNA sequence: TGTGCCAGCAGTTACGGCAGGACCGGGGAGCTGTTTTTT. It is translated as CASSYGRTGELFF.

The table lists this clonotype with a few counts. The chain couples TRBV12-3 or TRBV12-4 to TRBJ2-5; TRBD2 agrees at 7 bases. This CDR3 has 15 amino acids. Trimming cost V 5 bases and J 2 bases; bases outside gene matches: 8. For the CDR3, the DNA is TGTGCCAGCAGTCCACTAGCGATTGCACAAGAGACCCAGTACTTC. Translation gives CASSPLAIAQETQYF.

Ten or more counts support this clonotype. V and J are TRBV7-3 and TRBJ2-1, with D perhaps matching TRBD1 or TRBD2 (5 bases each). The CDR3 length is 14 residues. V lost 4 bases and J 7 bases, leaving 14 bases between the germline ends. Germline V gene sequence: CDR1 SGHTA, CDR2 FQGTGA. This CDR3 is CASSSPGTGNEQFF. DNA of the CDR3: TGTGCCAGCAGCTCGCCCGGGACCGGGAATGAGCAGTTCTTC. Together with reference TRBV7-3 and TRBJ2-1, the CDR3 gives the full variable domain: GAGVSQTPSNKVTEKGKYVELRCDPISGHTALYWYRQSLGQGPEFLIYFQGTGAADDSGLPNDRFFAVRPEGSVSTLKIQRTERGDSAVYLCASSSPGTGNEQFFGPGTRLTVL.

The chain couples TRBV7-6 to TRBJ2-2; the D is unclear. Germline CDR1 and CDR2: SGHVS and FNYEAQ. Trimming took 2 bases from V and 7 from J, leaving 14 bases between them. CDR3 size: 15 residues. The CDR3 region is CASSLKPYIGGELFF. The CDR3 DNA sequence: TGTGCCAGCAGCTTAAAGCCGTACATTGGCGGGGAGCTGTTTTTT.

The V and J genes are TRBV7-6 and TRBJ1-4; D is uncertain. V lost 1 base to trimming and J lost 10 bases, with 19 bases between them. This CDR3 is 16 amino acids long. Germline V gene lookup returns CDR1 SGHVS and CDR2 FNYEAQ. The CDR3, as DNA: TGTGCCAGCAGCTTAGTAGAGTTAAACAGTCCGGGAAAACTGTTTTTT. Residues: CASSLVELNSPGKLFF.

This clonotype was detected ten times or more. The CDR3 sequence is CASTLGGYNEQFF. DNA of the CDR3: TGTGCCAGCACGCTCGGGGGCTACAATGAGCAGTTCTTC. V usage is TRBV6-2 or TRBV6-3 and J usage is TRBJ2-1; D may be TRBD2 (6 bases). Looked up from germline, CDR1 is MNHEY and CDR2 is SVGEGT. CDR3 size: 13 residues. Deletions cut 7 bases from V and 3 bases from J, with 10 bases between.

CDR3 in DNA: TGTGCCAGCAGAGGGACGCGGTGGTATTTT. Amino acids: CASRGTRWYF. The J gene is TRBJ2-3, the V gene TRBV2, with D perhaps being TRBD1 or TRBD2 (5 bases each). Germline V CDR1 and CDR2: SNHLY, FYNNEI. This CDR3 contains 10 residues. With 6 bases removed from V and 14 bases from J, the gap between germline ends came to 12 bases.

This chain uses TRBV25-1 with TRBJ1-2; no reliable D call. Trimming cost V 1 base and J 4 bases, with 10 bases left between them. CDR1 and CDR2 from the germline V gene are MGHDK and SYGVNS. This CDR3 has 14 residues. DNA of the CDR3: TGTGCCAGCAGTGAATCTGACGGCATCTATGGCTACACCTTC. Its protein product is CASSESDGIYGYTF.

The table lists this clonotype with a few counts. The chain recombines TRBV19 with TRBJ1-1, with TRBD1 matching over 7 bases. This CDR3 spans 16 amino acids. Germline V gives CDR1 LNHDA, CDR2 SQIVND (reference sequence). Losses at the gene ends were 6 bases for V and 4 bases for J; bases not matched to a gene: 14. CDR3 amino acids: CASRAHALTGITEAFF. The CDR3 bases are TGTGCCAGTAGGGCGCACGCTTTGACAGGGATCACTGAAGCTTTCTTT.

This clonotype was observed a few times. V and J are TRBV5-4 and TRBJ2-7; 10 bases are a match to TRBD2. Germline V gene sequence: CDR1 SGHNT, CDR2 YYREEE (reference sequence). The CDR3 runs 14 residues. V was clipped by 2 bases and J by 2 bases; unmatched bases: 1. CDR3 sequence: CASSFSGGTYEQYV. Written as DNA, the CDR3 is TGTGCCAGCAGCTTTAGCGGGGGGACCTACGAGCAGTACGTC.

The chain combines TRBV19 with TRBJ2-2, with 7 bases lining up with TRBD1. CDR1 is LNHDA, CDR2 SQIVND, per germline (reference sequence). Trimming removed 7 bases from V and 2 bases from J; junction bases left unmatched: 7. The CDR3 loop spans 15 amino acids. This CDR3 reads CASTRQGPNTGELFF. In DNA form, the CDR3 reads TGTGCCAGTACCCGACAGGGACCTAACACCGGGGAGCTGTTTTTT.

This clonotype was found a few times. The V call is TRBV10-3, the J call TRBJ2-7; TRBD2 matches at 9 bases. In germline, CDR1 is ENHRY, CDR2 SYGVKD. CDR3 length: 16 residues. With V trimmed by 5 bases and J by 3 bases, 11 bases remained unmatched. The CDR3 spells CAISRLSSGEYYEQYF. Written as DNA, the CDR3 is TGTGCCATCAGTCGCCTCTCTAGCGGGGAGTACTACGAGCAGTACTTC.

This clonotype was observed at least ten times. The V call is TRBV6-5, the J call TRBJ2-1; possibly TRBD2 for D (5 bases). CDR1 and CDR2 from the germline V gene are MNHEY and SVGAGI. The V gene lost 6 bases and the J gene lost 7 bases, with 13 bases spanning the gap. This CDR3 comprises 13 residues. The CDR3, as DNA: TGTGCCAGCAGCGCCGGAGGAGGAAATGAGCAGTTCTTC. Translating gives CASSAGGGNEQFF.

The J gene is TRBJ2-5, the V gene TRBV7-9; possible D gene TRBD1, 5 bases. There are 14 residues in the CDR3. Germline-derived CDR1 and CDR2 are SEHNR and FQNEAQ (reference sequence). Trimming stripped 1 base from V and 5 bases from J, with 11 bases between. CDR3 protein: CASSLEGARETQYF. CDR3 DNA: TGTGCCAGCAGCTTAGAAGGGGCGAGGGAGACCCAGTACTTC.

The CDR3 DNA follows: TGTGCCAGCACTTTCACTTCGAACACTGAAGCTTTCTTT. Protein product: CASTFTSNTEAFF. This sequence joins TRBV12-3 or TRBV12-4 and TRBJ1-1; D is unclear. CDR3 length equals 13 residues. Trimming shortened V by 7 bases and J by 1 base, and 10 bases separated the two germline ends.

The J gene is TRBJ2-3, the V gene TRBV7-8; 7 bases agree with TRBD2. Unmatched junction bases numbered 11, after V lost 3 bases and J lost 2 bases. Per the germline V gene, CDR1 is SGHVS and CDR2 is FQNEAQ. The CDR3 runs to 17 residues. CDR3 coding DNA: TGTGCCAGCAGCTTCCCCGGCCGGGGGGATTCCACAGATACGCAGTATTTT. The encoded protein is CASSFPGRGDSTDTQYF.

The rearrangement uses TRBV27 and TRBJ2-1; D might be TRBD1 or TRBD2, each matching 5 bases. CDR3 length equals 17 residues. V was trimmed by 0 bases and J by 0 bases, leaving 12 bases between them. CDR1 MNHEY and CDR2 SMNVEV come from the germline V gene (reference sequence). The CDR3 protein is CASSLSGPQSSYNEQFF. The DNA of the CDR3 is TGTGCCAGCAGTTTATCGGGACCACAGAGCTCCTACAATGAGCAGTTCTTC.